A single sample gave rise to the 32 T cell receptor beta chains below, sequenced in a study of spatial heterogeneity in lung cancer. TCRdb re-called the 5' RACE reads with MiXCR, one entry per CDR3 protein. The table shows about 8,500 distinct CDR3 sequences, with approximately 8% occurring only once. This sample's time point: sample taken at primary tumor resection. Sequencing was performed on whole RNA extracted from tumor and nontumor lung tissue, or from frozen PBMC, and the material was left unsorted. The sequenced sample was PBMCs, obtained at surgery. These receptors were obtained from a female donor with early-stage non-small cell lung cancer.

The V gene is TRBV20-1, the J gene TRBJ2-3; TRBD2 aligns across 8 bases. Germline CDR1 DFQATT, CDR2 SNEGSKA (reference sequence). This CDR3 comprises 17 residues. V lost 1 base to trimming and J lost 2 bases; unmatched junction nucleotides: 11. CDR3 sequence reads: CSARARTSRSDTDTQYF. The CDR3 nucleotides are TGCAGTGCTAGAGCTAGGACTAGCCGATCTGACACAGATACGCAGTATTTT.

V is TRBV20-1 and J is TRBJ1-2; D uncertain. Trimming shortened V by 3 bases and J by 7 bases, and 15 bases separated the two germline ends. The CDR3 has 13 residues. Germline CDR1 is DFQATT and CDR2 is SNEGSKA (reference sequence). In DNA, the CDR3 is TGCAGTGCTAGGGGCGAGTCCGGGGTTGGCTACACCTTC. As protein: CSARGESGVGYTF.

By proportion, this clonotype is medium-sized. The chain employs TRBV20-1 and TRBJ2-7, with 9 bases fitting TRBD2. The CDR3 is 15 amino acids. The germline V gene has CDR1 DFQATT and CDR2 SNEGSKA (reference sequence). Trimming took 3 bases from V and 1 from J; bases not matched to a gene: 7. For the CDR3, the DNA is TGCAGTGCTAGCCGGCCTAGCGGGGCTTCCTACGAGCAGTACTTC. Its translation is CSASRPSGASYEQYF.

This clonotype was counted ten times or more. CDR3 sequence: CASSSDREQETQYF. CDR3 nucleotides: TGTGCCAGCAGCTCCGACAGGGAACAAGAGACCCAGTACTTC. V usage is TRBV7-9 and J usage is TRBJ2-5; 7 nucleotides agree with TRBD1. The CDR3 is 14 amino acids. V lost 4 bases and J lost 2; bases outside the gene matches: 4. CDR1 is SEHNR, CDR2 FQNEAQ, per germline (reference sequence).

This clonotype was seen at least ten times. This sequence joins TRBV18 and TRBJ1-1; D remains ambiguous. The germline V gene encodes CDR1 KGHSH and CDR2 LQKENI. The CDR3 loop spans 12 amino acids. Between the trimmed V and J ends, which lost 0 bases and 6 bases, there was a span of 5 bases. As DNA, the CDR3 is TGTGCCAGCTCACCACCGATGGCTGAAGCTTTCTTT. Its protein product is CASSPPMAEAFF. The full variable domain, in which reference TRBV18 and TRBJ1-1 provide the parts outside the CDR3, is NAGVMQNPRHLVRRRGQEARLRCSPMKGHSHVYWYRQLPEEGLKFMVYLQKENIIDESGMPKERFSAEFPKEGPSILRIQQVVRGDSAAYFCASSPPMAEAFFGQGTRLTVV.

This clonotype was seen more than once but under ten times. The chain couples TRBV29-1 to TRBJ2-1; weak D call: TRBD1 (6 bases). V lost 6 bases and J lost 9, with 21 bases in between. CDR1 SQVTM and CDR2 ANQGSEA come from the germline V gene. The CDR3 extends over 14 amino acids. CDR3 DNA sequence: TGCAGCGTCCAGATGGGGGCGCCGGATAGTGAGCAGTTCTTC. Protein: CSVQMGAPDSEQFF.

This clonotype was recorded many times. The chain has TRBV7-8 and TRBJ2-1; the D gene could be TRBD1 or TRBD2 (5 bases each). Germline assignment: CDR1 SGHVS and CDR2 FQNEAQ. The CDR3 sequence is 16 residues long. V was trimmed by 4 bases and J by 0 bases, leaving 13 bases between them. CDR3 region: CASSSSAGSSYNEQFF. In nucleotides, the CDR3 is TGTGCCAGCAGCTCATCCGCAGGGAGCTCCTACAATGAGCAGTTCTTC. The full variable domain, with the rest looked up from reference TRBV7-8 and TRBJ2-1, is GAGVSQSPRYKVAKRGQDVALRCDPISGHVSLFWYQQALGQGPEFLTYFQNEAQLDKSGLPSDRFFAERPEGSVSTLKIQRTQQEDSAVYLCASSSSAGSSYNEQFFGPGTRLTVL.

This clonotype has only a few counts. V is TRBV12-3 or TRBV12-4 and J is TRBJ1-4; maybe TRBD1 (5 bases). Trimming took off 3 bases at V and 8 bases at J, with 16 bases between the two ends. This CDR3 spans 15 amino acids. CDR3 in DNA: TGTGCCAGCAGTTTCAATTCCTTGGGGCCCGAAAAACTGTTTTTT. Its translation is CASSFNSLGPEKLFF.

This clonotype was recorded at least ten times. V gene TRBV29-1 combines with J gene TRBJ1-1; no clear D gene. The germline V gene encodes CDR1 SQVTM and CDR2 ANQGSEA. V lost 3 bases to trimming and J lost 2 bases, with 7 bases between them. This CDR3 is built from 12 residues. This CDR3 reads CSVDPFNTEAFF. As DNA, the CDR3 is TGCAGCGTTGATCCGTTTAACACTGAAGCTTTCTTT.

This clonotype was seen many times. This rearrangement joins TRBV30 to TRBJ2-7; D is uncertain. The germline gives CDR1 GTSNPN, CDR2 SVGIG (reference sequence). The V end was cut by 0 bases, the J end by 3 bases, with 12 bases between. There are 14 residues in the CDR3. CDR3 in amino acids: CAWSVARVGYEQYF. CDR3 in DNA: TGTGCCTGGAGTGTCGCCCGGGTTGGCTACGAGCAGTACTTC.

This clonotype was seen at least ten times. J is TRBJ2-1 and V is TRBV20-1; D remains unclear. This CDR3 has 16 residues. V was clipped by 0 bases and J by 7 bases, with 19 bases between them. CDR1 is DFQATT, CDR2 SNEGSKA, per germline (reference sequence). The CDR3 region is CSARDPRLTRRNEQFF. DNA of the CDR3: TGCAGTGCTAGAGATCCGCGCCTGACCCGTCGGAATGAGCAGTTCTTC.

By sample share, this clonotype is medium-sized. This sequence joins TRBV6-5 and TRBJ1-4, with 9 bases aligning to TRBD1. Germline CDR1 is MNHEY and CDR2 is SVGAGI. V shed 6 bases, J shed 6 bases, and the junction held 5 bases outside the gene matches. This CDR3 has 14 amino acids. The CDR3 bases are TGTGCCAGCAGAGGACAGGGGTGGGATGAAAAACTGTTTTTT. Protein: CASRGQGWDEKLFF.

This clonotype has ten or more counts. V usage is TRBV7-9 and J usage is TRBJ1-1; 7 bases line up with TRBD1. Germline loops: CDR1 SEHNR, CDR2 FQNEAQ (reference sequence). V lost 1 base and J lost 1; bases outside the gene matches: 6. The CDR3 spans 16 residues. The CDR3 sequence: CASSLGHRGPNTEAFF. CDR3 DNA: TGTGCCAGCAGCTTAGGGCACAGGGGACCGAACACTGAAGCTTTCTTT.

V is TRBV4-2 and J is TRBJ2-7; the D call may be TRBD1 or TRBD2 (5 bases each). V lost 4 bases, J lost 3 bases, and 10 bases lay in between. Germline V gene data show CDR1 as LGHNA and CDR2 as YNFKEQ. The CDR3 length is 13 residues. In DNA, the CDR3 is TGTGCCAGCAGCCCCCGGGGACGCTACGAGCAGTACTTC. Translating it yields CASSPRGRYEQYF.

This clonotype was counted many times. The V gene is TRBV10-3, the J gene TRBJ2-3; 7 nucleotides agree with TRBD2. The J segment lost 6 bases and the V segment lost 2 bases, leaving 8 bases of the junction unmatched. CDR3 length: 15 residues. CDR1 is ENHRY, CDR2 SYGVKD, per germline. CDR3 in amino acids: CAISEGGSRTDTQYF. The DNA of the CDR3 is TGTGCCATCAGTGAGGGCGGGAGCAGGACCGATACGCAGTATTTT.

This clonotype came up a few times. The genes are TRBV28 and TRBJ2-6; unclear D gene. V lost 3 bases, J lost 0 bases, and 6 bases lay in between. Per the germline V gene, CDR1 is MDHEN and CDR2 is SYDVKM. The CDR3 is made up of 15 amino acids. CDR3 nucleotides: TGTGCCAGCAGTTTTAGCCACTCTGGGGCCAACGTCCTGACTTTC. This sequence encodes CASSFSHSGANVLTF.

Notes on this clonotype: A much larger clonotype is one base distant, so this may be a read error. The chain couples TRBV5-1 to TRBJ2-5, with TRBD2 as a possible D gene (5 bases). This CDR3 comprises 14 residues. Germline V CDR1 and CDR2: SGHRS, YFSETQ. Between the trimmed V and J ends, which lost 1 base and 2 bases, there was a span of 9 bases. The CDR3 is CASSLRGYQETQYF. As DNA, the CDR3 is TGCGCCAGCAGCTTGAGAGGGTATCAAGAGACCCAGTACTTC.

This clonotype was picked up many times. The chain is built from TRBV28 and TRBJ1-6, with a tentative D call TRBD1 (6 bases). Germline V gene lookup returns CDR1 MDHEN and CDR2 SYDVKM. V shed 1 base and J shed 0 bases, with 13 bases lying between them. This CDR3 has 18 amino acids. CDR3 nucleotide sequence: TGTGCCAGCAGTTTATTGCGGGGGCAGACCTCCTATAATTCACCCCTCCACTTT. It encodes CASSLLRGQTSYNSPLHF.

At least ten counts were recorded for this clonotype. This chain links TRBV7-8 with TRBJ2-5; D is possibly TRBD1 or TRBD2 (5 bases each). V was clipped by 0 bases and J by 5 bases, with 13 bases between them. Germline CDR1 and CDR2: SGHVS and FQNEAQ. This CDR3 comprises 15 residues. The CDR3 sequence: CASSLASGREETQYF. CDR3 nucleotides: TGTGCCAGCAGCTTAGCGTCGGGCAGGGAGGAGACCCAGTACTTC.

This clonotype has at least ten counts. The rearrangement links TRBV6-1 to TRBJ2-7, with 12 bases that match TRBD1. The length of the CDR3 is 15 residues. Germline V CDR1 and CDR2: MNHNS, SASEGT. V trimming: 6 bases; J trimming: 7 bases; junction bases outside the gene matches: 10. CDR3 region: CASRIGGQGAGEQYF. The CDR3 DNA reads TGTGCCAGCAGGATTGGGGGACAGGGGGCCGGGGAGCAGTACTTC.

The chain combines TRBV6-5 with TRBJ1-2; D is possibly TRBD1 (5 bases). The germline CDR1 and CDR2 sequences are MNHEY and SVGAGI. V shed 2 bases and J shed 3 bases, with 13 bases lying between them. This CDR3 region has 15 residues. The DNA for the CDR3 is TGTGCCAGCAGTTACGGCAGGGATCGTGACTATGGCTACACCTTC. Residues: CASSYGRDRDYGYTF.

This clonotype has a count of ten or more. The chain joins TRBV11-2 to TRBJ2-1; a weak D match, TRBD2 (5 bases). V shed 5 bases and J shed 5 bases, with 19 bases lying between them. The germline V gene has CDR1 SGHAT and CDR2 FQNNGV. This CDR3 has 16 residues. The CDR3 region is CASSPWVSSTNNEQFF. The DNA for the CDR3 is TGTGCCAGCAGCCCTTGGGTGTCTAGCACAAACAATGAGCAGTTCTTC.

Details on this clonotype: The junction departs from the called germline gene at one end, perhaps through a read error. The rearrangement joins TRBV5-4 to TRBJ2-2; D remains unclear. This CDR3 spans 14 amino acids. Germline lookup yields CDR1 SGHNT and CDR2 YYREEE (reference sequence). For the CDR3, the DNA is TGTGCCAGCAGCTTGGATCAGAACTCCGGGGAGCTGTTTTTT. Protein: CASSLDQNSGELFF.

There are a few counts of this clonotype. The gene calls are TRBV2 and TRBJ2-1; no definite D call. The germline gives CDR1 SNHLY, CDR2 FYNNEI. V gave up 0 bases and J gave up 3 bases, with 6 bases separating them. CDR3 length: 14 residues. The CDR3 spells CASSEANDYNEQFF. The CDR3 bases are TGTGCCAGCAGTGAAGCAAACGACTACAATGAGCAGTTCTTC.

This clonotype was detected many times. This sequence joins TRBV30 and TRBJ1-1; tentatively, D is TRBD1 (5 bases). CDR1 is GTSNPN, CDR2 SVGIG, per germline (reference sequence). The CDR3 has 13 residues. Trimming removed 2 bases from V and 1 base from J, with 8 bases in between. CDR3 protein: CAWSRDWNTEAFF. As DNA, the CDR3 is TGTGCCTGGAGTCGGGACTGGAACACTGAAGCTTTCTTT.

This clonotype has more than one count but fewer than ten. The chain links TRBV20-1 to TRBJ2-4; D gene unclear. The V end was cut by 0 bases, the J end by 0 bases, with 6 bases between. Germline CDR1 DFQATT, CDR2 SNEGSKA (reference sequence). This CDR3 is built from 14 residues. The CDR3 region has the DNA TGCAGTGCTAGAGAAGGCGTAGCCAAAAACATTCAGTACTTC. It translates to CSAREGVAKNIQYF.

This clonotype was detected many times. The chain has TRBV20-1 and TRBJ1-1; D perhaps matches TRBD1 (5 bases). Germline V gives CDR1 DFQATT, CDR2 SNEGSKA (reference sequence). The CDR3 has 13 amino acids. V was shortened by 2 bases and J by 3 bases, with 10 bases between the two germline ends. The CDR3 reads CSARRGLDTEAFF. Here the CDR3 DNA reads TGCAGTGCTAGACGGGGCTTGGACACTGAAGCTTTCTTT.

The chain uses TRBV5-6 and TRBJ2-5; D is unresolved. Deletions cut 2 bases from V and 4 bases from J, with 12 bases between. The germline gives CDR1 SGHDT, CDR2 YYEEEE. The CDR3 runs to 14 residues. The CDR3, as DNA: TGTGCCAGCAGCTTTTTCGACGAGAGAGAGACCCAGTACTTC. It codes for CASSFFDERETQYF.

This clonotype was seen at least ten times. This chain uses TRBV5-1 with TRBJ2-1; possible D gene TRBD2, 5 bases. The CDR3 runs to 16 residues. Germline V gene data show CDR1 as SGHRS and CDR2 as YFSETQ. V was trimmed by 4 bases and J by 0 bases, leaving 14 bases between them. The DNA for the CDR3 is TGCGCCAGCAGCCTCGACACGGGGAGCTCCTACAATGAGCAGTTCTTC. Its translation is CASSLDTGSSYNEQFF.

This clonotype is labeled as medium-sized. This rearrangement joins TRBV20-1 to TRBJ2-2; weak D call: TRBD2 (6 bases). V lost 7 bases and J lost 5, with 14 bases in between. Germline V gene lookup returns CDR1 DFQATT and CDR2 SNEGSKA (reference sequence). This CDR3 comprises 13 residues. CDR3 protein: CSVDGRSTGELFF. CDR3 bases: TGCAGTGTCGACGGGAGATCGACCGGGGAGCTGTTTTTT.

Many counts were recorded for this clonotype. The CDR3 reads CASSLLKNNLAGEPDNEQFF. CDR3 sequence (DNA): TGTGCCAGCAGCTTACTGAAAAACAACTTAGCGGGGGAGCCCGACAATGAGCAGTTCTTC. This chain joins TRBV5-5 and TRBJ2-1; 9 bases agree with TRBD2. The CDR3 extends over 20 amino acids. Germline CDR1 is SGHKS and CDR2 is YYEKEE (reference sequence). V lost 2 bases to trimming and J lost 5 bases; unmatched junction nucleotides: 20.

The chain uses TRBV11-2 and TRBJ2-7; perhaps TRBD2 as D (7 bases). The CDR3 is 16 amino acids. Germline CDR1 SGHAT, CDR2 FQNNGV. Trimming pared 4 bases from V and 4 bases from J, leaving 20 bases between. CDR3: CASSSYEPRGGYEQYF. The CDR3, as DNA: TGTGCCAGCAGCTCCTACGAGCCGAGGGGGGGTTACGAGCAGTACTTC. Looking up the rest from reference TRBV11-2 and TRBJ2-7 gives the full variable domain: EAGVAQSPRYKIIEKRQSVAFWCNPISGHATLYWYQQILGQGPKLLIQFQNNGVVDDSQLPKDRFSAERLKGVDSTLKIQPAKLEDSAVYLCASSSYEPRGGYEQYFGPGTRLTVT.